This T cell receptor (beta chain) derives from a study of persistence of HIV-infected CD4 T cells. Sequencing used immunoSEQ version 4 in survey mode. Generated by immunoSEQ multiplex PCR, the TCRdb table keeps only in-frame clones and is missing some. The sample has about 7,000 clones, approximately 81% seen once. Stimulation used 7.5 to 10 ug/mL lysate from CMV-infected fibroblasts. Sorting of responding CD4+ T cells relied on upregulated CD40 ligand together with CD69. On this clone itself: Antigen specificity is unknown.

The receptor comes from an adult woman with HIV who was CMV-seropositive. The sample here was CD4+ T cells sorted from PBMCs after approximately 19-hour stimulation, taken from a patient who received antiretroviral therapy.

The CDR3 DNA follows: TGTGCCAGCAGCAAAGAAGGTGGAGGCGATGGAGTTGTTGCCAAAAACATTCAGTACTTC. It specifies CASSKEGGGDGVVAKNIQYF. The J gene is TRBJ2-4, the V gene TRBV21-1; the DNA was not used to check the table's D call, TRBD2. TRBV21-1 is noted as a pseudogene. The CDR3 is 20 amino acids.